This paragraph reports one T cell receptor (beta chain). The sample is drawn from a study of blood T cell repertoires in COVID-19. Data came from immunoSEQ multiplex PCR; TCRdb stores just in-frame clones and leaves some out. The sample yields 85,000 to 100,000 clones, 79% seen once. Specimen: peripheral blood. The sequence came from a woman at least 80 years old with active or convalescent COVID-19.

Here the CDR3 reads CASSRRSNTEAFF. CDR3 sequence (DNA): TGTGCCAGCAGTCGGCGGTCGAACACTGAAGCTTTCTTT. This chain connects TRBV2 to TRBJ1-1; no firm D call. The length of the CDR3 is 13 residues. Trimming removed 5 bases from V and 1 base from J, with 8 bases in between. The germline V gene has CDR1 SNHLY and CDR2 FYNNEI.